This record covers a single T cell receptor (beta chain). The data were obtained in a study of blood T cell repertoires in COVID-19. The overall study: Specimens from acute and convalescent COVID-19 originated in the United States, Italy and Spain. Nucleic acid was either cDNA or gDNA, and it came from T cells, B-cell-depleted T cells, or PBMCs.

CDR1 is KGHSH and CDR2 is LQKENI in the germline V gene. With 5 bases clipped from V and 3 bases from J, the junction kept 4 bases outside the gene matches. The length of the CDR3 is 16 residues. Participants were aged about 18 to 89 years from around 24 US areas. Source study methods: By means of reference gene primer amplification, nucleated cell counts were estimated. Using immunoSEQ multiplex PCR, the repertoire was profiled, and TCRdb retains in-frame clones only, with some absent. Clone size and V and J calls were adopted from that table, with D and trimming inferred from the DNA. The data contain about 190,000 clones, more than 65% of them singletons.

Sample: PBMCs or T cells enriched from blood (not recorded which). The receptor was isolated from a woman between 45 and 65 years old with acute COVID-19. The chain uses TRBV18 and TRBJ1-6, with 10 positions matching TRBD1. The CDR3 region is CASSRQGAGYNSPLHF. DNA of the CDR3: TGTGCCAGCTCAAGACAGGGGGCAGGCTATAATTCACCCCTCCACTTT.